This T cell receptor beta chain was captured by sequencing in a study of early T cells in non-severe SARS-CoV-2 infection. This clonotype has at least ten counts. From the 5' RACE reads, TCRdb called clonotypes with MiXCR, one entry per CDR3 protein. The table records approximately 81,000 distinct CDR3 sequences, roughly 13% of them present only once. V lost 0 bases and J 2 bases, leaving 17 bases between the germline ends. The germline CDR1 and CDR2 sequences are GTSNPN and SVGIG (reference sequence). This CDR3 has 17 residues. The TCR sequence derives from an adult who was a healthcare worker with PCR-confirmed SARS-CoV-2 infection or an uninfected control (not recorded which). The chain couples TRBV30 to TRBJ2-1; perhaps D is TRBD1 or TRBD2 (5 bases each). Material for sequencing was whole blood. The CDR3 DNA sequence: TGTGCCTGGAGTGTACGCTCATGGGGGAGAGCCTACAATGAGCAGTTCTTC. Protein sequence: CAWSVRSWGRAYNEQFF.